This T cell receptor (beta chain) comes out of a study of blood T cell repertoires in COVID-19. Measured with immunoSEQ multiplex PCR; TCRdb has only the in-frame clones, and not every one. The sample has roughly 220,000 clones; 80% are singletons. The CDR3 has 13 amino acids. The V gene's germline CDR1 is MNHEY and CDR2 SVGAGI. This clone came up once. Just one base apart from a much larger clone, this may be a read error. The material sequenced was PBMCs or T cells enriched from blood (not recorded which). The J gene is TRBJ1-1, the V gene TRBV6-5, with TRBD1 matching over 9 bases. The TCR was taken from a man aged 25-45 years with acute COVID-19. Written as DNA, the CDR3 is TGTGCCGGCAGGGACAGGGCCTTCACTGAAGCTTTCTTT. It specifies CAGRDRAFTEAFF.